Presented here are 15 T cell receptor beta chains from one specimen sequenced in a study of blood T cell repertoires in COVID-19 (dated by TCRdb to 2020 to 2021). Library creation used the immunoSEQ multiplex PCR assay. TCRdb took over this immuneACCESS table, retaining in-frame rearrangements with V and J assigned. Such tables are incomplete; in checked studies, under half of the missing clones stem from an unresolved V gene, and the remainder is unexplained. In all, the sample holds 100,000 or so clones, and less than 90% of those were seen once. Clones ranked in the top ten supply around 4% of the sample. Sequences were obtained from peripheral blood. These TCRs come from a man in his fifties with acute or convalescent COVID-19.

CDR3: CASSQGAHGTDTQYF. The CDR3 region has the DNA TGTGCCAGCAGCCAAGGGGCGCATGGCACAGATACGCAGTATTTT. The chain joins TRBV3-1 (or the pseudogene TRBV3-2) to TRBJ2-3; D gene ambiguous. The germline V gene encodes CDR1 LGHDT and CDR2 YNNKEL (reference sequence). V lost 1 base, J lost 1 base, and 9 bases lay in between. This CDR3 spans 15 amino acids.

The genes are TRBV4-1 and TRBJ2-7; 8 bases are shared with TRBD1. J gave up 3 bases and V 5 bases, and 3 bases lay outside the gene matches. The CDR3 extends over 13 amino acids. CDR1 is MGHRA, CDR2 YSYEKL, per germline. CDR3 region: CASSFDRGYEQYF. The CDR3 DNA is TGCGCCAGCAGCTTCGACAGGGGCTACGAGCAGTACTTC.

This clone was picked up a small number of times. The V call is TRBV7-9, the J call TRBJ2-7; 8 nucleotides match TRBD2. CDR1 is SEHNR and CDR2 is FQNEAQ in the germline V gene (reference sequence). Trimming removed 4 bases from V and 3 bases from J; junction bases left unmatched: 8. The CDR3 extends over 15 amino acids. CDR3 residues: CASSSLRGGFYEQYF. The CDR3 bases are TGTGCCAGCAGCTCCCTCCGGGGGGGCTTCTACGAGCAGTACTTC. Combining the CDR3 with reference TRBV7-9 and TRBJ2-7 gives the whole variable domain DTGVSQNPRHKITKRGQNVTFRCDPISEHNRLYWYRQTLGQGPEFLTYFQNEAQLEKSRLLSDRFSAERPKGSFSTLEIQRTEQGDSAMYLCASSSLRGGFYEQYFGPGTRLTVT.

The CDR3 region is CASSRSERETQYF. The CDR3 coding sequence is TGTGCCAGCAGCAGAAGCGAGCGGGAAACGCAGTATTTT. The genes are TRBV11-3 and TRBJ2-3, with 7 bases lining up with TRBD2. V shed 5 bases, J shed 9 bases, and the junction held 8 bases outside the gene matches. Germline loops: CDR1 SGHNT, CDR2 YENEEA. The CDR3 is 13 amino acids.

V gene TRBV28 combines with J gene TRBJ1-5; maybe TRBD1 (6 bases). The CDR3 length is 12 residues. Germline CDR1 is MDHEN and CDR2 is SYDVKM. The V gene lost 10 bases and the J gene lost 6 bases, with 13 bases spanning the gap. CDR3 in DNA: TGTGCCACCCGGGGGGCGGGTCAGCCCCAGCATTTT. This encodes CATRGAGQPQHF.

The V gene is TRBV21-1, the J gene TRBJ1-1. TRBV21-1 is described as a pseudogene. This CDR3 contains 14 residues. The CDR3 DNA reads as TGTGCCAGCAGCAAATCCGTTCGGGATACTGAAGCTTTCTTT. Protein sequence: CASSKSVRDTEAFF.

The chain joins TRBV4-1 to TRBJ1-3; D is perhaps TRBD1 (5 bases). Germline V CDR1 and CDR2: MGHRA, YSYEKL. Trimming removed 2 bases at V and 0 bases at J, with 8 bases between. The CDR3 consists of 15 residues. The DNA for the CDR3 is TGCGCCAGCAGCCAAAGACAGAACTCTGGAAACACCATATATTTT. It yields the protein CASSQRQNSGNTIYF.

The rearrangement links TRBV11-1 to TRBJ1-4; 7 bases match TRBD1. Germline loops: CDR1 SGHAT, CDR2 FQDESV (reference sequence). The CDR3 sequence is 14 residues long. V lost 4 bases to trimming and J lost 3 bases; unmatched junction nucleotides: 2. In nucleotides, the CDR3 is TGTGCCAGCAGCTCGACAGGGTCTAATGAAAAACTGTTTTTT. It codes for CASSSTGSNEKLFF.

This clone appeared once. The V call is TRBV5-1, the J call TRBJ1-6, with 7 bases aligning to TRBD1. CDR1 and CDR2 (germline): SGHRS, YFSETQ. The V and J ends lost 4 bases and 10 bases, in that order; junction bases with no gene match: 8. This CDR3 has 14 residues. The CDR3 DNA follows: TGCGCCAGCAGCCTGGAAGGGGGCGGGTCACCCCTCCACTTT. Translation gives CASSLEGGGSPLHF.

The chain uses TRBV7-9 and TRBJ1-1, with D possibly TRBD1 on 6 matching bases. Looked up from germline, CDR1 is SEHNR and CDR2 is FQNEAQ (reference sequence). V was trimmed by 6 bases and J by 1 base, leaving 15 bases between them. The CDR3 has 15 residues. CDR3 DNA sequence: TGTGCCAGCAGACAGACAGGAGGAAAGAACACTGAAGCTTTCTTT. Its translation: CASRQTGGKNTEAFF.

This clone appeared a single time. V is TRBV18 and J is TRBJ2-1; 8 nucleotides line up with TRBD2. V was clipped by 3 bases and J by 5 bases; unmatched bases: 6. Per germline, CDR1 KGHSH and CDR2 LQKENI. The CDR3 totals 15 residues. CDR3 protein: CASSPSTSGDNEQFF. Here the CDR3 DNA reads TGTGCCAGCTCACCCAGCACTAGCGGTGACAATGAGCAGTTCTTC.

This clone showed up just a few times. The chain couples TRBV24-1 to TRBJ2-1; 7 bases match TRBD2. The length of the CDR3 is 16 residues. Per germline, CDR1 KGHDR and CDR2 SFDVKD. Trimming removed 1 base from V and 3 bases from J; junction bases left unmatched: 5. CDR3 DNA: TGTGCCACCAGTGATTTTTTGGCTAGCGGCTACAATGAGCAGTTCTTC. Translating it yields CATSDFLASGYNEQFF.

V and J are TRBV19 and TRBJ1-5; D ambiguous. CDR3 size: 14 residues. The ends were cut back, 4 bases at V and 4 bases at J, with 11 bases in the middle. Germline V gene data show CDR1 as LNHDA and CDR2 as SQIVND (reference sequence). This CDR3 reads CASSTEGKNQPQHF. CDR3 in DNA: TGTGCCAGTAGTACCGAGGGAAAGAATCAGCCCCAGCATTTT.

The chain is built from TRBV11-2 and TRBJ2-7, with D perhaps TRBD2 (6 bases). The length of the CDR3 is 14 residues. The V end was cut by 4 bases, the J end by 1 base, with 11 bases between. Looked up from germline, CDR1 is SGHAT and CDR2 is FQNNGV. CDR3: CASSSGTPSYEQYF. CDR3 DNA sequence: TGTGCCAGCAGCTCCGGGACTCCTTCCTACGAGCAGTACTTC.

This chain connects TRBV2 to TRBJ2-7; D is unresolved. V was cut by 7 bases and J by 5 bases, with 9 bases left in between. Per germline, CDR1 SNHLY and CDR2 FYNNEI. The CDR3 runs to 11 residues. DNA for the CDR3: TGTGCCAGCAAATATGAGGACGAGCAGTACTTC. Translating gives CASKYEDEQYF.